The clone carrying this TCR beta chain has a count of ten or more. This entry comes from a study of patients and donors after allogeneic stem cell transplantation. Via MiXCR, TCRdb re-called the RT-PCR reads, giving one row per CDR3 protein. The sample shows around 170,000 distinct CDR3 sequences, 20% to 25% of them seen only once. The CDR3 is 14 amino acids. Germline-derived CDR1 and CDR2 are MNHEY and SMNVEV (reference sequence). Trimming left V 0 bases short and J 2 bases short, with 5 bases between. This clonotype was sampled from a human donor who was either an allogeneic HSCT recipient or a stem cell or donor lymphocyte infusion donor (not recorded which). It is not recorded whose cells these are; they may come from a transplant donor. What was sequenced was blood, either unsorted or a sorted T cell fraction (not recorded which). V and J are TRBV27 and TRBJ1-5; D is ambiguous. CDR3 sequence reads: CASSLSWGNQPQHF. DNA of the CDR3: TGTGCCAGCAGTTTATCCTGGGGCAATCAGCCCCAGCATTTT.